Detailed here is one T cell receptor (beta chain). This sample's time point: blood 4 weeks post-SBRT, at nephrectomy. Specified treatment: 15 Gy SBRT to primary tumor, nephrectomy 4 weeks later. Measured with immunoSEQ multiplex PCR; TCRdb has only the in-frame clones, and not every one. The sample holds 140,000 to 150,000 clones, 80% to 90% seen once. J gave up 5 bases and V 5 bases, and 11 bases lay outside the gene matches. The V gene's germline CDR1 is LGHNT and CDR2 FRNRAP. The CDR3 extends over 15 amino acids. This sample was taken from a study of radiation and T cells in renal cell carcinoma. This material consisted of blood, taken from a patient whose treatment included radiotherapy and nephrectomy. The clonotype was recovered from a woman in her fifties or sixties with renal cell carcinoma. This rearrangement joins TRBV12-5 to TRBJ1-2, with 7 nucleotides matching TRBD1. CDR3 sequence reads: CASGPRTGHPYGYTF. The CDR3 nucleotides read TGTGCTAGTGGTCCTCGGACAGGCCACCCTTATGGCTACACCTTC.